The entry that follows covers one T cell receptor (beta chain) sequence. This entry is derived from a study of CD8 T cells in Susac syndrome. The CDR3 has 16 amino acids. Germline CDR1 SGHVS, CDR2 FNYEAQ. Trimming removed 5 bases from V and 0 bases from J, with 17 bases in between. Reverse transcription of about 0.45 to 1 ug RNA was performed with random hexamers. Each CDR3 protein is one row after TCRdb ran MiXCR on the immunoSEQ multiplex PCR reads. The sample shows 150,000 to 200,000 distinct CDR3 sequences, just over 90% of them seen only once. V is TRBV7-6 and J is TRBJ2-7; the D call may be TRBD1 or TRBD2 (5 bases each). The TCR comes from a human donor in good health. The specimen was CD4+ T cells from PBMCs. The CDR3 loop reads CASSPLASGSSYEQYF. The CDR3 DNA is TGTGCCAGCAGCCCCTTGGCGTCAGGGAGCTCCTACGAGCAGTACTTC.